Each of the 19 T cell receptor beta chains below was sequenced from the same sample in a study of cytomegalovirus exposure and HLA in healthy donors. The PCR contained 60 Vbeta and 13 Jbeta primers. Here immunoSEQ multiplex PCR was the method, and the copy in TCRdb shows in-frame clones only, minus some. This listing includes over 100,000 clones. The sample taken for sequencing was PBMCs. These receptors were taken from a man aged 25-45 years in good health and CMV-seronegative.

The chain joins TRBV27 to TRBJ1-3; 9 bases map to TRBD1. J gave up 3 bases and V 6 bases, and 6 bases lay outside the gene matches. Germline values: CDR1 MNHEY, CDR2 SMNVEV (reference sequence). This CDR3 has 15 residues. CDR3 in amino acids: CASSPTGGNGNTIYF. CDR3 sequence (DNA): TGTGCCAGCAGCCCTACAGGGGGCAATGGAAACACCATATATTTT.

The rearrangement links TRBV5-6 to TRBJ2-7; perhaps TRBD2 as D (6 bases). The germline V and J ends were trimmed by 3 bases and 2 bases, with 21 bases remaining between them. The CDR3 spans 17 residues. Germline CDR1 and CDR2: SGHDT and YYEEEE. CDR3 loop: CASSSYLRARGTYEQYF. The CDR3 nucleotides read TGTGCCAGCAGCTCCTACCTGAGGGCACGCGGGACCTACGAGCAGTACTTC.

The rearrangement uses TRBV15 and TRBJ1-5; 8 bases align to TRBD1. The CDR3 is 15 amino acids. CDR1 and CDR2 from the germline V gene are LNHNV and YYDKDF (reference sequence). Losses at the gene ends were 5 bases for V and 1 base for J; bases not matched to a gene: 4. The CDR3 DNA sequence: TGTGCCACCAGCGCAAGGGACAGGAGCAATCAGCCCCAGCATTTT. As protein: CATSARDRSNQPQHF.

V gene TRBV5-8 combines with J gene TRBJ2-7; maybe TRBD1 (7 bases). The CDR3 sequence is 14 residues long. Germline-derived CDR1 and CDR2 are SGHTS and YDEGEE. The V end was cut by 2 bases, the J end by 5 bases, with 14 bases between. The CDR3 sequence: CASSFGRGAHEQYF. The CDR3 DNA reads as TGTGCCAGCAGCTTTGGCAGGGGGGCCCACGAGCAGTACTTC.

CDR3 loop: CAISESETSYEQYF. The DNA for the CDR3 is TGTGCCATCAGTGAGTCGGAGACCTCCTACGAGCAGTACTTC. V gene TRBV10-3 combines with J gene TRBJ2-7; D is unresolved. The CDR3 sequence is 14 residues long. Germline loops: CDR1 ENHRY, CDR2 SYGVKD. V was cut by 0 bases and J by 0 bases, with 6 bases left in between.

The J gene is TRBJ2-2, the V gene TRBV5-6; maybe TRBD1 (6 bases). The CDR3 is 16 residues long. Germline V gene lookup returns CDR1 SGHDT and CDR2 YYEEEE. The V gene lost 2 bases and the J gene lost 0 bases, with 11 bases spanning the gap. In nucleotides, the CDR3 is TGTGCCAGCAGCTTACGGAGGACAGCGAACACCGGGGAGCTGTTTTTT. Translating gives CASSLRRTANTGELFF.

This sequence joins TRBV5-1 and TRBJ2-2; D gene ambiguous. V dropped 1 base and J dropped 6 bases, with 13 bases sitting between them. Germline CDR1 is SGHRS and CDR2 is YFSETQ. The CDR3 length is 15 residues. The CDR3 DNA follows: TGCGCCAGCAGCTTGAGTACAGACCCGTCCGGGGAGCTGTTTTTT. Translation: CASSLSTDPSGELFF.

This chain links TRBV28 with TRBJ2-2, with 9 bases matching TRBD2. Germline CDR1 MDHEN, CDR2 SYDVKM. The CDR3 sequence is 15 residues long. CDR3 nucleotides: TGTGGGATCGCGCGGGGGGGCCTAAGCACCGGGGAGCTGTTTTTT. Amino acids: CGIARGGLSTGELFF. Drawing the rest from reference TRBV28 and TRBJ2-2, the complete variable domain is DVKVTQSSRYLVKRTGEKVFLECVQDMDHENMFWYRQDPGLGLRLIYFSYDVKMKEKGDIPEGYSVSREKKERFSLILESASTNQTSMYLCGIARGGLSTGELFFGEGSRLTVL.

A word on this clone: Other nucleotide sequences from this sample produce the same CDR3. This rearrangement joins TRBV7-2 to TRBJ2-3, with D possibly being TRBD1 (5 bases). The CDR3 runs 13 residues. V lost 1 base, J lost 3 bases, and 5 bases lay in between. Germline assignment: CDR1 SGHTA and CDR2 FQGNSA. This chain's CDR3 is CASSLEGTDTQYF. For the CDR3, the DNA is TGTGCCAGCAGCTTAGAGGGGACAGATACGCAGTATTTT.

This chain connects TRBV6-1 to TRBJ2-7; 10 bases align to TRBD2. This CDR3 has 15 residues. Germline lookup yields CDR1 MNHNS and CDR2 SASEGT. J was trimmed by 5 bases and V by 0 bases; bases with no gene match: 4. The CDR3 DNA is TGTGCCAGCAGTGAAGCGAGCGGGGGGGCTCACGAGCAGTACTTC. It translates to CASSEASGGAHEQYF.

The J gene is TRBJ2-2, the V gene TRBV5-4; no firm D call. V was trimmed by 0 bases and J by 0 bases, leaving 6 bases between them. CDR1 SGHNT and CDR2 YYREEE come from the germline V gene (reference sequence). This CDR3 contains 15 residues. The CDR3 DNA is TGTGCCAGCAGCTTGGTGGCTCCGAACACCGGGGAGCTGTTTTTT. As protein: CASSLVAPNTGELFF.

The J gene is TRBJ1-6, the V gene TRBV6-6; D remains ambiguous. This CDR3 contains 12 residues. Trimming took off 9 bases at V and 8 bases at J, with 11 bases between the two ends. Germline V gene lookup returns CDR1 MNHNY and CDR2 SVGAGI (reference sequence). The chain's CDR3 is CASRVWDSPLHF. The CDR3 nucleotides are TGTGCCAGTCGGGTGTGGGATTCACCCCTCCACTTT.

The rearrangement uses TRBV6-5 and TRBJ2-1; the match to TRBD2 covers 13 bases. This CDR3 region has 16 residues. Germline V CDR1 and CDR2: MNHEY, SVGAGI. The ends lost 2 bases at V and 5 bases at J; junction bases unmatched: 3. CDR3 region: CASSYRGLAGNNEQFF. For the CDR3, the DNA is TGTGCCAGCAGTTACCGGGGACTAGCGGGGAACAATGAGCAGTTCTTC.

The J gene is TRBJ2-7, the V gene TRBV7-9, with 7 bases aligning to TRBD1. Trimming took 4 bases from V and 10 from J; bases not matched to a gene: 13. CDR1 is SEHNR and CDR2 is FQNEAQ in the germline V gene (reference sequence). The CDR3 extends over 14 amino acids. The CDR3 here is CASSWGSGGTEQYF. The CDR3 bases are TGTGCCAGCAGCTGGGGGTCAGGGGGTACCGAACAGTACTTC.

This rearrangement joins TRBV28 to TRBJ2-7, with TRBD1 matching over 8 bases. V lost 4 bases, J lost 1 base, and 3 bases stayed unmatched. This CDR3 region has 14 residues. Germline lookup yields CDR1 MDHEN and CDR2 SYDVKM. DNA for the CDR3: TGTGCCAGCAGTTCCCGGACAGGGTCCTACGAGCAGTACTTC. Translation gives CASSSRTGSYEQYF. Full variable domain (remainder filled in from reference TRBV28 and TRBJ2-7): DVKVTQSSRYLVKRTGEKVFLECVQDMDHENMFWYRQDPGLGLRLIYFSYDVKMKEKGDIPEGYSVSREKKERFSLILESASTNQTSMYLCASSSRTGSYEQYFGPGTRLTVT.

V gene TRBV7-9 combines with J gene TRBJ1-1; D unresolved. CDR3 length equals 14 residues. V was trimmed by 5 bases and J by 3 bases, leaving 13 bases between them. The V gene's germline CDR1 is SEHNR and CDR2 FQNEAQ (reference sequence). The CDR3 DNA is TGTGCCAGCAGCCTATGGACTTTGTACACTGAAGCTTTCTTT. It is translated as CASSLWTLYTEAFF.

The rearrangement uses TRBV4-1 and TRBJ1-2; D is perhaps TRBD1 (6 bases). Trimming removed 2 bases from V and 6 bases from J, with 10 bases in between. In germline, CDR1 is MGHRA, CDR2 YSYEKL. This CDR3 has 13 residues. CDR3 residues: CASSQTGRDGYTF. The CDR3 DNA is TGCGCCAGCAGCCAAACAGGGCGCGATGGCTACACCTTC.

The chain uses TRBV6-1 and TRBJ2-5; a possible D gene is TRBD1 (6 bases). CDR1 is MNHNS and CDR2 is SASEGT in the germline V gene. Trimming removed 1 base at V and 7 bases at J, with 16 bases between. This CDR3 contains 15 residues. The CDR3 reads CASSEGVGQKGTQYF. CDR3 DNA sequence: TGTGCCAGCAGTGAAGGGGTGGGACAAAAAGGGACCCAGTACTTC.

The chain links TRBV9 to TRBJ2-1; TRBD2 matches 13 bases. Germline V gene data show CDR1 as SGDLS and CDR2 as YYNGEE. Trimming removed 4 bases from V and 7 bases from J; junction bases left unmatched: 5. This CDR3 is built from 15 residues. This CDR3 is CASSRLAGGTNEQFF. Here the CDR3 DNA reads TGTGCCAGCAGCAGACTAGCGGGGGGCACAAATGAGCAGTTCTTC. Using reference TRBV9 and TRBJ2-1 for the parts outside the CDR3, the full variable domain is DSGVTQTPKHLITATGQRVTLRCSPRSGDLSVYWYQQSLDQGLQFLIQYYNGEERAKGNILERFSAQQFPDLHSELNLSSLELGDSALYFCASSRLAGGTNEQFFGPGTRLTVL.